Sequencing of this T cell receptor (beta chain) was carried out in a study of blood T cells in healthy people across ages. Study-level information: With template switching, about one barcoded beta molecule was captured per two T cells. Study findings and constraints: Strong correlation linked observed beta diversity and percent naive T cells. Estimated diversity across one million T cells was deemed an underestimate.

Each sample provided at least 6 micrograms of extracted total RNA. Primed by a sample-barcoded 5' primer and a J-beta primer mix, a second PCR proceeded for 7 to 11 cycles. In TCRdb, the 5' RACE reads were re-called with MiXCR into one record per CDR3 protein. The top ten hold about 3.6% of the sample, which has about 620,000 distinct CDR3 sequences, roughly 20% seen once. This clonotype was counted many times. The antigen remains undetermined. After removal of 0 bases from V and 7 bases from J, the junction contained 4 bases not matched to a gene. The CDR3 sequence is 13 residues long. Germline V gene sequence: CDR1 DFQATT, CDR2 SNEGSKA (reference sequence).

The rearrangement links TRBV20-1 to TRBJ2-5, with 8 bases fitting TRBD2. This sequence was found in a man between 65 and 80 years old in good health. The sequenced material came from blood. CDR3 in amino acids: CSARDSLAGTQYF. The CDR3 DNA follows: TGCAGTGCTAGAGATAGTCTAGCGGGGACCCAGTACTTC.